One sample yielded the 7 T cell receptor beta chains listed below, sequenced in a study of identical twins (dated by TCRdb to about 2016). Library method: 5' RACE. The instrument was an Illumina HiSeq 2000. TCRdb reprocessing: public reads trimmed at Q25 with fastp, clones called with MiXCR, in-frame beta chains kept. Rows with one shared CDR3 protein collapse into an entry with the most common genes and DNA. The sample table contains roughly 540,000 distinct CDR3 sequences; only one count was recorded for roughly 21% of them. Around 0.9% of the sample is in the top ten clones. These same records also appear under a second study, on T cells expressing NK-cell markers.

Source material: CD4+ T cells sorted from blood. The receptors here all came from a woman aged 18-30 years in good health.

The V and J genes are TRBV7-3 and TRBJ2-1, with D unclear. The CDR3 is 13 amino acids. Germline lookup yields CDR1 SGHTA and CDR2 FQGTGA. Trimming shortened V by 0 bases and J by 7 bases, and 7 bases separated the two germline ends. CDR3 region: CASSLTKANEQFF. CDR3 sequence (DNA): TGTGCCAGCAGCTTAACGAAGGCGAATGAGCAGTTCTTC.

This sequence joins TRBV6-5 and TRBJ2-1; 9 bases match TRBD2. This CDR3 contains 13 residues. The germline CDR1 and CDR2 sequences are MNHEY and SVGAGI. The J segment lost 6 bases and the V segment lost 6 bases, leaving 3 bases of the junction unmatched. CDR3 nucleotide sequence: TGTGCCAGCAGGGCGGGAGGGGGCAATGAGCAGTTCTTC. The encoded protein is CASRAGGGNEQFF.

The chain combines TRBV20-1 with TRBJ2-3, with no clear D. Per the germline V gene, CDR1 is DFQATT and CDR2 is SNEGSKA (reference sequence). Deletions cut 1 base from V and 4 bases from J, with 6 bases between. This CDR3 has 12 amino acids. CDR3 bases: TGCAGTGCTAGAGTGAGTGCAGATACGCAGTATTTT. Protein product: CSARVSADTQYF.

The chain links TRBV6-5 to TRBJ2-4; D unclear. Per germline, CDR1 MNHEY and CDR2 SVGAGI. V gave up 2 bases and J gave up 7 bases, with 15 bases separating them. The CDR3 has 15 residues. The CDR3: CASSYVAPKGNIQYF. CDR3 bases: TGTGCCAGCAGTTACGTGGCCCCCAAAGGGAACATTCAGTACTTC.

Many counts were recorded for this clonotype. The J gene is TRBJ2-7, the V gene TRBV12-3 or TRBV12-4, with unresolved D. Trimming took off 7 bases at V and 3 bases at J, with 7 bases between the two ends. The CDR3 totals 11 residues. The CDR3 loop reads CASKHSYEQYF. The CDR3 DNA reads TGTGCCAGCAAACACAGCTACGAGCAGTACTTC.

In this sample, this clonotype turned up a few times. The gene calls are TRBV5-1 and TRBJ1-1; D might be TRBD1 (5 bases). Germline loops: CDR1 SGHRS, CDR2 YFSETQ. The CDR3 has 14 amino acids. Trimming removed 5 bases at V and 1 base at J, with 12 bases between. The CDR3 is CASRTGTANTEAFF. As DNA, the CDR3 is TGCGCCAGCAGGACCGGGACGGCGAACACTGAAGCTTTCTTT.

This clonotype was seen ten or more times. The chain links TRBV20-1 to TRBJ2-7, with D possibly matching TRBD1 (6 bases). Deletions cut 5 bases from V and 2 bases from J, with 13 bases between. Germline V lookup: CDR1 DFQATT, CDR2 SNEGSKA (reference sequence). The CDR3 is 13 amino acids. The CDR3 nucleotides read TGCAGTGCTTTACGGGACACAGCCTACGAGCAGTACTTC. Its protein product is CSALRDTAYEQYF.